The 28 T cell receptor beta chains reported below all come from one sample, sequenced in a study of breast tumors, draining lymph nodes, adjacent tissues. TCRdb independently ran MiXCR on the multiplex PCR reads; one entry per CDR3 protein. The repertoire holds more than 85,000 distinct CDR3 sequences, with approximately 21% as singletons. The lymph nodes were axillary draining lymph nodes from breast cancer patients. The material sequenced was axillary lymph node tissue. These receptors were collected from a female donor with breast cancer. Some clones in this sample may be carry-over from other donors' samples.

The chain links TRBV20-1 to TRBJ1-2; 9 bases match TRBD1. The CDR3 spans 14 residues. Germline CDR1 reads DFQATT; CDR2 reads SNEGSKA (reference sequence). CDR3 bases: TGCAATGCGCCGGGACAGGGAACCAACTATGGCTACACCTTC. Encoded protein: CNAPGQGTNYGYTF.

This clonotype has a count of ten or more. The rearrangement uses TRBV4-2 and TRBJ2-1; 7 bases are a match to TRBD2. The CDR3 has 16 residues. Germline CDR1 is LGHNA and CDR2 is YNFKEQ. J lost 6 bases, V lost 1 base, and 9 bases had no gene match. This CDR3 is CASSQGAGDLLNEQFF. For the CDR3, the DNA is TGTGCCAGCAGCCAAGGCGCGGGGGACCTTCTCAATGAGCAGTTCTTC.

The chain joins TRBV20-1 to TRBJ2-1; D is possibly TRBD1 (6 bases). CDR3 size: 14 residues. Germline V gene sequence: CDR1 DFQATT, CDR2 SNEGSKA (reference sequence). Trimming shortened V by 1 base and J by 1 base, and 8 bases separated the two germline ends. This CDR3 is CSARVGGSYNEQFF. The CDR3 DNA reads TGCAGTGCTAGAGTAGGGGGATCCTACAATGAGCAGTTCTTC.

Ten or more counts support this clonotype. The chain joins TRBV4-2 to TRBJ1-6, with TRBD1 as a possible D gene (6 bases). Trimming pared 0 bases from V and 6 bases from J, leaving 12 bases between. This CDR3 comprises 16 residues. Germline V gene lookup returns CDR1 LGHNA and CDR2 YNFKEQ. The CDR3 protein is CASSQDLKGGNSPLHF. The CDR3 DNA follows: TGTGCCAGCAGCCAAGATCTGAAAGGGGGTAATTCACCCCTCCACTTT.

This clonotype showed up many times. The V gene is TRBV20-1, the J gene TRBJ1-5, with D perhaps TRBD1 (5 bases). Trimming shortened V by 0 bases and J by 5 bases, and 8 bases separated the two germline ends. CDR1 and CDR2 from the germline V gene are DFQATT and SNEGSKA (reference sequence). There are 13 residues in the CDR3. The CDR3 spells CSARDTGDQPQHF. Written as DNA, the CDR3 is TGCAGTGCTAGAGATACGGGGGATCAGCCCCAGCATTTT.

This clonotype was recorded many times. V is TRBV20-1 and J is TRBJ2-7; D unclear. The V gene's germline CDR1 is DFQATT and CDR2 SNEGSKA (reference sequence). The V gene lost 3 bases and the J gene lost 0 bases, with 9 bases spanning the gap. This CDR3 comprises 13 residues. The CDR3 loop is CSASIQNSYEQYF. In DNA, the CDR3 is TGCAGTGCTAGTATTCAAAACTCCTACGAGCAGTACTTC.

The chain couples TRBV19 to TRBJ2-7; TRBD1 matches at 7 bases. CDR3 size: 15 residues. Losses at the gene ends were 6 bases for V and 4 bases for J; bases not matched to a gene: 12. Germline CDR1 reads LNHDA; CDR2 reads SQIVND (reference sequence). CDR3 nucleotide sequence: TGTGCCAGTAGCGGGGAAAGACAGGGCTCTTACGAGCAGTACTTC. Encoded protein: CASSGERQGSYEQYF. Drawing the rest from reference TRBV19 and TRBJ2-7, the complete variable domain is DGGITQSPKYLFRKEGQNVTLSCEQNLNHDAMYWYRQDPGQGLRLIYYSQIVNDFQKGDIAEGYSVSREKKESFPLTVTSAQKNPTAFYLCASSGERQGSYEQYFGPGTRLTVT.

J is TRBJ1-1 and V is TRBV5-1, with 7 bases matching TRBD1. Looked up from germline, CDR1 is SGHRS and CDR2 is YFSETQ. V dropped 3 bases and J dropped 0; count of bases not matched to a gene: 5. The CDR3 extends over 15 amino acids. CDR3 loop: CASSSRDSMNTEAFF. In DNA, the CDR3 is TGCGCCAGCAGCTCTCGGGACAGCATGAACACTGAAGCTTTCTTT.

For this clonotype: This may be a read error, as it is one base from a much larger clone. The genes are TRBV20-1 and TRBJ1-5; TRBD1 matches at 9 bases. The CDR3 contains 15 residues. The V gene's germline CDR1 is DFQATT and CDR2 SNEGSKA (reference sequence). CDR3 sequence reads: CSAETGGASSQPQHF. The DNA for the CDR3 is TGCAGTGCTGAGACAGGGGGGGCGAGCAGTCAGCCCCAGCATTTT.

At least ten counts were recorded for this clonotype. CDR3 coding DNA: TGTGCCACTCGGGCTAGCGGAGGAACCACAGATACGCAGTATTTT. It yields the protein CATRASGGTTDTQYF. The chain joins TRBV15 to TRBJ2-3, with TRBD2 matching over 7 bases. Germline CDR1 LNHNV, CDR2 YYDKDF (reference sequence). V shed 9 bases and J 2 bases; nucleotides not matched to a gene: 11. This CDR3 spans 15 amino acids.

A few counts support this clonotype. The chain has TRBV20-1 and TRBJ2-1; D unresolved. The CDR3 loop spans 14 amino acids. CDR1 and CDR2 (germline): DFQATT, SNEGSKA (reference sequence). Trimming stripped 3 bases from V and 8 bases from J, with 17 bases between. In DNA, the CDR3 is TGCAGTGCTAGGCGTAGGAATGGGGTCGATGAGCAGTTCTTC. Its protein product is CSARRRNGVDEQFF.

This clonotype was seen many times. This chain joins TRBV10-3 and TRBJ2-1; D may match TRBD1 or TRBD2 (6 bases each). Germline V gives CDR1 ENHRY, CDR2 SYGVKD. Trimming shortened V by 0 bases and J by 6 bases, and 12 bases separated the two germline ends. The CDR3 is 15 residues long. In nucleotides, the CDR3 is TGTGCCATCAGTGAGTCGACGGGGGCTCTCAATGAGCAGTTCTTC. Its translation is CAISESTGALNEQFF.

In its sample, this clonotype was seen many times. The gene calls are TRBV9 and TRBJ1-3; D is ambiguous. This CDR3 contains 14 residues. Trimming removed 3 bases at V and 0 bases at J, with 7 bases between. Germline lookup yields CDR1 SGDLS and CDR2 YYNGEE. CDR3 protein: CASSDALSGNTIYF. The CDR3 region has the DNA TGTGCCAGCAGCGATGCACTCTCTGGAAACACCATATATTTT. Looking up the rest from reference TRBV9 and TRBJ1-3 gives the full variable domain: DSGVTQTPKHLITATGQRVTLRCSPRSGDLSVYWYQQSLDQGLQFLIQYYNGEERAKGNILERFSAQQFPDLHSELNLSSLELGDSALYFCASSDALSGNTIYFGEGSWLTVV.

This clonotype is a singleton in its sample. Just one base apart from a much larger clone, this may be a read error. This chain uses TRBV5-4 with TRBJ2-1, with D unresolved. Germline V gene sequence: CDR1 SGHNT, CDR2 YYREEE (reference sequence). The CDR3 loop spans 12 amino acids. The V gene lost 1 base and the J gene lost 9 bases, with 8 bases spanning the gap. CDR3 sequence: CASSLSWSEQFF. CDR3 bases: TGTGCCAGCAGCTTGTCCTGGAGTGAGCAGTTCTTC.

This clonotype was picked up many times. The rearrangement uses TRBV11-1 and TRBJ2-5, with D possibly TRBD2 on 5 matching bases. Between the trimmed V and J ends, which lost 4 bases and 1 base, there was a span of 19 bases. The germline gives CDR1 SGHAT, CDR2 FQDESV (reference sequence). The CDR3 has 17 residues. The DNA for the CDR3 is TGTGCCAGCAGCTCCCGAGAGGGTCACGTCCTCCAAGAGACCCAGTACTTC. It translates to CASSSREGHVLQETQYF.

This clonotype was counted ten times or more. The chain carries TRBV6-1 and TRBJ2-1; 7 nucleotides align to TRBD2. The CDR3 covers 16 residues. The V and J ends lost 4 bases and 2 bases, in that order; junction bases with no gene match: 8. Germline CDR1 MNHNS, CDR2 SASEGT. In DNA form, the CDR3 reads TGTGCCAGCAGTGGGCTAGCGGTATCAACCTACAATGAGCAGTTCTTC. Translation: CASSGLAVSTYNEQFF.

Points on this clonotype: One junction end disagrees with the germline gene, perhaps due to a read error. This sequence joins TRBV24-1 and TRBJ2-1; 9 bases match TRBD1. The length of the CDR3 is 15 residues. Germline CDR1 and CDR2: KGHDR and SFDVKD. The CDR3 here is CATSDPLDRGNGQFF. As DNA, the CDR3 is TGCGCCACCAGTGATCCCCTGGACAGGGGCAATGGGCAGTTCTTC.

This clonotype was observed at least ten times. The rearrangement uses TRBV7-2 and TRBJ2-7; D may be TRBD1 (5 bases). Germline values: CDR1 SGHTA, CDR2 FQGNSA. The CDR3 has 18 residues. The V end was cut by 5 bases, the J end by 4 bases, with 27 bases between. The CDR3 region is CASSRQTAQSTRGYEQYF. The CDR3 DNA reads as TGTGCCAGCAGCCGGCAGACAGCCCAATCCACCCGTGGGTACGAGCAGTACTTC.

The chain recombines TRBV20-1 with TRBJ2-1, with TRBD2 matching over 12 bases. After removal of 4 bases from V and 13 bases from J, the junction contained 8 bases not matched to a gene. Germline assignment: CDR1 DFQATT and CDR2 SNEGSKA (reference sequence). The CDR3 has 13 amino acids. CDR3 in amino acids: CSAKRLAGVDQFF. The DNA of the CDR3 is TGCAGTGCTAAGCGACTAGCGGGAGTTGACCAGTTCTTC.

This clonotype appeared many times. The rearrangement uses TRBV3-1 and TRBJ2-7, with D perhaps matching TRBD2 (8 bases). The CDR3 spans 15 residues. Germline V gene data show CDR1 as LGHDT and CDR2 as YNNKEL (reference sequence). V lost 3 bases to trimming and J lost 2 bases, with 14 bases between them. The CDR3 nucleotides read TGTGCCAGCAGCCAGACGGGAGGGGGCCCCTACGAGCAGTACTTC. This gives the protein CASSQTGGGPYEQYF.

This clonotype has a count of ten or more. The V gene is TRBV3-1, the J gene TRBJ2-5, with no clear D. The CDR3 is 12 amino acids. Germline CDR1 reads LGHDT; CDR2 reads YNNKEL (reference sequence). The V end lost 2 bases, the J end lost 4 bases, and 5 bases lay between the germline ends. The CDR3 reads CASSQTVETQYF. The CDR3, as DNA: TGTGCCAGCAGCCAAACGGTAGAGACCCAGTACTTC.

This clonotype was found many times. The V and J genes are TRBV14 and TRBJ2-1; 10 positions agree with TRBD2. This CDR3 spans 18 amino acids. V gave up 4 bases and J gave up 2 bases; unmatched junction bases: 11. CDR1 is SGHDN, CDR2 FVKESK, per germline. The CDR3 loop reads CASSPRSGRALTYNEQFF. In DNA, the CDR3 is TGTGCCAGCAGCCCTAGGAGCGGGAGGGCCTTAACCTACAATGAGCAGTTCTTC.

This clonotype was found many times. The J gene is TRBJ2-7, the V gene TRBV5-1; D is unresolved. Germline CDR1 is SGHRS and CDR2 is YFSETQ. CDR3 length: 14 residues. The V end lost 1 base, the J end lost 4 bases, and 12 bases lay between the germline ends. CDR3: CASSLTHQEYEQYF. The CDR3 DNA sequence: TGCGCCAGCAGCTTGACGCACCAGGAGTACGAGCAGTACTTC.

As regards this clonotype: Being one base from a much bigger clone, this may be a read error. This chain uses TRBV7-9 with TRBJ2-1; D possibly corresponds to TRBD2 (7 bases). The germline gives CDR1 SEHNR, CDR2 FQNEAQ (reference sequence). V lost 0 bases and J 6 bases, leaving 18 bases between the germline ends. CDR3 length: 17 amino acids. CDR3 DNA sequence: TGTGCCAGCAGCTTAGCCCGAGGGGGGGTAATGTCCAATGAGCAGTTCTTC. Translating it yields CASSLARGGVMSNEQFF.

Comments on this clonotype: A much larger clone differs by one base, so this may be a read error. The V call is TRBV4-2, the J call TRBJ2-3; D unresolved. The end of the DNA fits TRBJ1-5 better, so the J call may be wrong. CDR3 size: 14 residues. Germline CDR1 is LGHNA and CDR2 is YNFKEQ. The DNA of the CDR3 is TGTGCCAGCAGCCATTCCTCCCAACGCGATACGCAGCATTTT. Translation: CASSHSSQRDTQHF.

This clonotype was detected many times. CDR3 loop: CASAHLPLDEKLFF. As DNA, the CDR3 is TGTGCCAGCGCCCACTTGCCTCTGGATGAAAAACTGTTTTTT. The rearrangement joins TRBV12-3 or TRBV12-4 to TRBJ1-4; D remains ambiguous. The CDR3 contains 14 residues. Trimming shortened V by 8 bases and J by 6 bases, and 16 bases separated the two germline ends.

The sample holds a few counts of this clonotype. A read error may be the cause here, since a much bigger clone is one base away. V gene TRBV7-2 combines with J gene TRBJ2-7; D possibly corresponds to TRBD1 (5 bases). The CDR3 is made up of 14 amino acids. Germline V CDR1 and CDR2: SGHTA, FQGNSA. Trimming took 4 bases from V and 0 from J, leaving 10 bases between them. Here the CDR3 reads CASSSAGLSYEQYF. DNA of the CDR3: TGTGCCAGCAGCTCTGCAGGGCTCTCCTACGAGCAGTACTTC.

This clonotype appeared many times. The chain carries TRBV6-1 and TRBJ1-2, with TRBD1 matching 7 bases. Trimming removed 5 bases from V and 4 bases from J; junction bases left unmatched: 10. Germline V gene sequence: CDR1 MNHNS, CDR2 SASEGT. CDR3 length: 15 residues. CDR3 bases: TGTGCCAGCAGTCTTTACCGGGACAGCCTCTATGGCTACACCTTC. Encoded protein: CASSLYRDSLYGYTF.